This T cell receptor (beta chain) was recovered during a study of shared clonotypes between healthy human individuals. Study-level background: For every donor, three CD4 naive, three CD4 memory, two CD8 naive and one CD8 memory plates were used.

CD45RO-negative cells were positively selected for CCR7, leaving out terminally differentiated effector memory CD45RA+ cells. Assay used: immunoSEQ multiplex PCR; TCRdb lists only in-frame clones, some missing. This table has 1.5 million to 2.5 million clones, about 95% appearing once. Trimming removed 1 base at V and 0 bases at J, with 4 bases between. Per germline, CDR1 LNHDA and CDR2 SQIVND (reference sequence). The CDR3 runs to 13 residues. The material sequenced was naive CD8+ T cells sorted from blood. This receptor was identified in a man aged 18-30 years in good health. The V call is TRBV19, the J call TRBJ2-7; D not resolved. CDR3: CASSIVPSYEQYF. As DNA, the CDR3 is TGTGCCAGTAGTATAGTTCCCTCCTACGAGCAGTACTTC.